The present TCR beta chain was sequenced within a study of T cells in Graves' hyperthyroidism and ophthalmopathy. For the study at large: Peripheral blood was collected at initial diagnosis, before any treatment.

RNA transcripts were the template for amplifying TCR beta CDR3 regions. HTBI primers were the set used in a first-round RT-PCR of the TCR CDR3. TCRdb redid the calling of the multiplex PCR reads with MiXCR, one entry per CDR3 protein. Here the sample spans around 440,000 distinct CDR3 sequences, around 14% being singletons. Lactation, pregnancy, other autoimmune disease or uncontrolled infection led to exclusion of patients. This clonotype was counted many times. What it binds is not known. The CDR3 spans 14 residues. Trimming removed 3 bases from V and 4 bases from J, with 12 bases in between. Germline assignment: CDR1 LGHDT and CDR2 YNNKEL (reference sequence). The study, taken as a whole, reports: Blood shared most expanded thyroid clonotypes above 0.001.

The chain employs TRBV3-1 and TRBJ1-2; D is undetermined. This clonotype was sampled from a woman younger than 30 with Graves' hyperthyroidism. Sequenced input: blood. This chain's CDR3 is CASSHAGPGYGYTF. The CDR3 DNA sequence: TGTGCCAGCAGCCACGCCGGGCCCGGCTATGGCTACACCTTC. The whole variable domain, remainder taken from reference TRBV3-1 and TRBJ1-2, is DTAVSQTPKYLVTQMGNDKSIKCEQNLGHDTMYWYKQDSKKFLKIMFSYNNKELIINETVPNRFSPKSPDKAHLNLHINSLELGDSAVYFCASSHAGPGYGYTFGSGTRLTVV.